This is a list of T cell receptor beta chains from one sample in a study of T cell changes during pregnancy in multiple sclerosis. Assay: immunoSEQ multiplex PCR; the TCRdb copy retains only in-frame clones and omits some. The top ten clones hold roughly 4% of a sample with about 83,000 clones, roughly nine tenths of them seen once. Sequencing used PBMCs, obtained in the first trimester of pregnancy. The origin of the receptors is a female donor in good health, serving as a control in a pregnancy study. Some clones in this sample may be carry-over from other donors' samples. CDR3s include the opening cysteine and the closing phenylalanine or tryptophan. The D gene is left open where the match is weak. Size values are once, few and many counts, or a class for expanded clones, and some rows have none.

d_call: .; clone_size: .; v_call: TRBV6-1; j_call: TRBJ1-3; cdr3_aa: CASSENGQTGNTIYF; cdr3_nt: TGTGCCAGCAGTGAAAACGGACAAACTGGAAACACCATATATTTT
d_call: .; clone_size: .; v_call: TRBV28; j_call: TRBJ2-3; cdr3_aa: CASSSRLADTQYF; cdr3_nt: TGTGCCAGCAGTTCTCGACTAGCAGATACGCAGTATTTT
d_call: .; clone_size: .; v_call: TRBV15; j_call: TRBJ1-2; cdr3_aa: CATGYGDSRYGYTF; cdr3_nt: TGTGCCACCGGATATGGGGACTCTCGCTATGGCTACACCTTC
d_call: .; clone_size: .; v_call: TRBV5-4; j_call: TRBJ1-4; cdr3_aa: CASSLKQPNEKLFF; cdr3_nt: TGTGCCAGCAGCTTGAAACAGCCTAATGAAAAACTGTTTTTT
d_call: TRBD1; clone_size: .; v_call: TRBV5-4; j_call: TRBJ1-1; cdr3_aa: CASSLVGTGYPTEAFF; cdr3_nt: TGTGCCAGCAGCTTGGTGGGGACAGGGTATCCCACTGAAGCTTTCTTT
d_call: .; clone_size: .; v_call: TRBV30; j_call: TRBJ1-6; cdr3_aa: CAWSVWPSSYNSPLHF; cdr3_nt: TGTGCCTGGAGTGTGTGGCCAAGCTCCTATAATTCACCCCTCCACTTT
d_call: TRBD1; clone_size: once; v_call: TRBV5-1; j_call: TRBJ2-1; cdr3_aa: CASSGTGGYNEQFF; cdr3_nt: TGCGCCAGCAGCGGAACAGGGGGTTACAATGAGCAGTTCTTC
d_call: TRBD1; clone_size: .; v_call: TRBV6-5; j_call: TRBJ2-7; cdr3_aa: CASSPGQVPSYEQYF; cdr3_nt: TGTGCCAGCAGCCCAGGACAGGTGCCTTCCTACGAGCAGTACTTC
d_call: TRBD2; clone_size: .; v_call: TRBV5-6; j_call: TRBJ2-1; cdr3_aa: CASSWGLQVNEQFF; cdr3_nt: TGTGCCAGCAGCTGGGGACTACAGGTCAATGAGCAGTTCTTC
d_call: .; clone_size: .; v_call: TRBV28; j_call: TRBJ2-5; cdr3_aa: CASSSLDRRLLLQETQYF; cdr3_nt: TGTGCCAGCAGTTCCCTAGACAGGCGATTATTATTACAAGAGACCCAGTACTTC
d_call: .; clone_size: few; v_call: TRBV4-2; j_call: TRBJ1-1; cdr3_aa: CASSQDQRRIEAFF; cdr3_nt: TGTGCCAGCAGCCAAGATCAGAGGAGGATTGAAGCTTTCTTT
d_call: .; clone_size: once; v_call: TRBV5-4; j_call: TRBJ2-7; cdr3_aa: CASSLWRSYEQYF; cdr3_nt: TGTGCCAGCAGCTTATGGCGGTCCTACGAGCAGTACTTC
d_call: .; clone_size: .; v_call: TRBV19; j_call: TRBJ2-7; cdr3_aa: CASRLSGEGSEQYF; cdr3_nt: TGTGCCAGTAGACTGAGTGGTGAGGGATCCGAGCAGTACTTC
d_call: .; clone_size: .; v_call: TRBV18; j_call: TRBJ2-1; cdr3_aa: CASAKGGNEQFF; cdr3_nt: TGTGCCAGCGCAAAAGGGGGAAATGAGCAGTTCTTC
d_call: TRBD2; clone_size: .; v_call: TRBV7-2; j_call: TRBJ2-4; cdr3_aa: CASRSGGLRAKNIQYF; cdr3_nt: TGTGCCAGCAGATCGGGGGGGCTAAGGGCCAAAAACATTCAGTACTTC
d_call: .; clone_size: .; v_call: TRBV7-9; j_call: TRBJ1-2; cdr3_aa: CASSNRTRTPGYTF; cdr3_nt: TGTGCCAGCAGCAACCGGACGAGGACACCGGGCTACACCTTC
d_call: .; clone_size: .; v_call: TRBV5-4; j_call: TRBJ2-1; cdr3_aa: CASSLGGRAYNEQFF; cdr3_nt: TGTGCCAGCAGCTTGGGGGGGCGTGCCTACAATGAGCAGTTCTTC
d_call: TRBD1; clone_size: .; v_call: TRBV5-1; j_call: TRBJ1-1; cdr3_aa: CASSGQGMNTEAFF; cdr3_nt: TGCGCCAGCAGCGGACAGGGTATGAACACTGAAGCTTTCTTT
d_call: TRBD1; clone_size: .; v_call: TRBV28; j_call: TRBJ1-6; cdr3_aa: CASRYDRVNNSPLHF; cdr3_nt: TGTGCCAGCAGGTACGACAGGGTCAATAATTCACCCCTCCACTTT
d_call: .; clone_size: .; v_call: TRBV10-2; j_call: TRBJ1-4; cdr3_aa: CASSESGNPGEKLFF; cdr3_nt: TGCGCCAGCAGTGAGTCAGGGAACCCGGGGGAAAAACTGTTTTTT
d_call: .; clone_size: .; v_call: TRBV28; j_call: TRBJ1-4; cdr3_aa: CASSSGVGKLFF; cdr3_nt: TGTGCCAGCAGTTCGGGGGTTGGGAAACTGTTTTTT
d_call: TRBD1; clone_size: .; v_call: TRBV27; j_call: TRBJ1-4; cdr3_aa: CASSGNRGTNEKLFF; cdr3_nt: TGTGCCAGCAGTGGCAACAGGGGAACTAATGAAAAACTGTTTTTT
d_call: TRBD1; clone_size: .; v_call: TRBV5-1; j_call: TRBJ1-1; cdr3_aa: CASSRTGGSNTEAFF; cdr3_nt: TGCGCCAGCAGCAGAACAGGGGGCTCGAACACTGAAGCTTTCTTT
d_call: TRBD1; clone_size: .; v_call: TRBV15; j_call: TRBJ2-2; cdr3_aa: CATSRGQGDTGELFF; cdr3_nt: TGTGCCACCAGCAGGGGTCAGGGGGACACCGGGGAGCTGTTTTTT
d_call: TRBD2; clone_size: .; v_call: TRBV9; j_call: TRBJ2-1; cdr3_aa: CASSERLAAYNEQFF; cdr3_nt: TGTGCCAGCAGCGAGCGACTAGCGGCCTACAATGAGCAGTTCTTC
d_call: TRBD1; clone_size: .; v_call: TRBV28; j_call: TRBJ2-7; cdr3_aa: CASSQLRDRGKGEQYF; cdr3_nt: TGTGCCAGCAGCCAGCTCCGGGACAGGGGAAAGGGCGAGCAGTACTTC
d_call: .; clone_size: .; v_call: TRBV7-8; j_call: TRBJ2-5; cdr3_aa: CASSLVGGMAQETQYF; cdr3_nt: TGTGCCAGCAGCTTAGTGGGGGGAATGGCCCAAGAGACCCAGTACTTC
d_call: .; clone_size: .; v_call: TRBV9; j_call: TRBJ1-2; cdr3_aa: CASSVARNYGYTF; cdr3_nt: TGTGCCAGCAGCGTGGCCAGGAACTATGGCTACACCTTC
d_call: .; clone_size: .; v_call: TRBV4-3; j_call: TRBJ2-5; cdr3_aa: CASSQDFDSQETQYF; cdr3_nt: TGCGCCAGCAGCCAAGATTTTGACAGCCAAGAGACCCAGTACTTC